The rows below give T cell receptor beta chains drawn from one sample of a study of T cells in Graves' hyperthyroidism and ophthalmopathy. MiXCR was run by TCRdb on the multiplex PCR reads, yielding one entry per CDR3 protein. The sample includes about 540,000 distinct CDR3 sequences, about half seen only once; the top ten take about 8%. Source material: peripheral blood or thyroid tissue (not recorded which). The receptor source for this set is a woman younger than 35 with Graves' hyperthyroidism. Each CDR3 is given with its conserved first and last residue. D genes are given only for firm matches. The size entry is marked missing in some rows and otherwise reads once, few, many or a size class.

V gene: TRBV7-3; J gene: TRBJ2-1; clone size: .; D gene: .; CDR3 protein: CASSVVLDTIHEQFF; CDR3 DNA: TGTGCCAGCAGTGTCGTACTAGACACGATTCATGAGCAGTTCTTC
V gene: TRBV7-9; J gene: TRBJ2-7; clone size: .; D gene: TRBD2; CDR3 protein: CASSSKLAGGPNNEQYF; CDR3 DNA: TGTGCCAGCAGCTCAAAACTAGCGGGAGGGCCGAACAATGAGCAGTACTTC
V gene: TRBV20-1; J gene: TRBJ2-6; clone size: .; D gene: TRBD1; CDR3 protein: CSASGDRAGANVLTF; CDR3 DNA: TGCAGTGCTAGTGGGGACAGGGCTGGGGCCAACGTCCTGACTTTC
V gene: TRBV24-1; J gene: TRBJ1-1; clone size: .; D gene: TRBD1; CDR3 protein: CATSEGDRAPNTEAFF; CDR3 DNA: TGTGCCACCAGTGAGGGGGACAGGGCTCCGAACACTGAAGCTTTCTTT
V gene: TRBV7-6; J gene: TRBJ2-1; clone size: .; D gene: TRBD1; CDR3 protein: CASRPQGANEQFF; CDR3 DNA: TGTGCCAGCAGACCACAGGGGGCCAATGAGCAGTTCTTC
V gene: TRBV7-8; J gene: TRBJ1-1; clone size: .; D gene: TRBD1; CDR3 protein: CASSLALQGANTEAFF; CDR3 DNA: TGTGCCAGCAGCTTAGCGCTCCAGGGGGCGAACACTGAAGCTTTCTTT
V gene: TRBV2; J gene: TRBJ1-1; clone size: many; D gene: .; CDR3 protein: CASRQRTENTEAFF; CDR3 DNA: TGTGCCAGCAGACAGAGAACAGAAAACACTGAAGCTTTCTTT
V gene: TRBV20-1; J gene: TRBJ2-5; clone size: .; D gene: TRBD2; CDR3 protein: CSARDSRRGAQYF; CDR3 DNA: TGCAGTGCTAGGGACAGCAGGCGGGGGGCCCAGTACTTC
V gene: TRBV6-6; J gene: TRBJ2-2; clone size: few; D gene: .; CDR3 protein: CATSLNTGELFF; CDR3 DNA: TGTGCCACATCCCTTAACACCGGGGAGCTGTTTTTT
V gene: TRBV15; J gene: TRBJ2-5; clone size: .; D gene: .; CDR3 protein: CATSREGGGETQYF; CDR3 DNA: TGTGCCACCAGCAGAGAGGGGGGTGGAGAGACCCAGTACTTC
V gene: TRBV7-9; J gene: TRBJ1-4; clone size: .; D gene: TRBD1; CDR3 protein: CASSRDPRIAGGTDEKLFF; CDR3 DNA: TGTGCCAGCAGTCGAGACCCCCGGATAGCGGGAGGGACAGATGAAAAACTGTTTTTT
V gene: TRBV20-1; J gene: TRBJ1-3; clone size: many; D gene: .; CDR3 protein: CSATLSSGNTIYF; CDR3 DNA: TGCAGTGCTACCCTGAGCTCTGGAAACACCATATATTTT
V gene: TRBV6-6; J gene: TRBJ1-1; clone size: many; D gene: .; CDR3 protein: CASTPLGGRGTEAFF; CDR3 DNA: TGTGCCAGCACCCCCCTCGGTGGGCGGGGTACTGAAGCTTTCTTT
V gene: TRBV7-7; J gene: TRBJ2-7; clone size: many; D gene: TRBD1; CDR3 protein: CASSSGQGAFYEQYF; CDR3 DNA: TGTGCTAGCAGCTCGGGACAGGGGGCCTTTTACGAGCAGTACTTC
V gene: TRBV3-1; J gene: TRBJ1-2; clone size: many; D gene: .; CDR3 protein: CASSQGALFYGYTF; CDR3 DNA: TGTGCCAGCAGCCAAGGAGCACTGTTCTATGGCTACACCTTC
V gene: TRBV2; J gene: TRBJ2-7; clone size: .; D gene: .; CDR3 protein: CASRRGTENEQYF; CDR3 DNA: TGTGCCAGCAGGAGAGGGACGGAGAATGAGCAGTACTTC
V gene: TRBV2; J gene: TRBJ1-6; clone size: .; D gene: TRBD1; CDR3 protein: CASSNQGVGSPLHF; CDR3 DNA: TGTGCCAGCAGTAATCAGGGGGTAGGATCACCCCTCCACTTT
V gene: TRBV2; J gene: TRBJ2-7; clone size: .; D gene: TRBD1; CDR3 protein: CASSYPDREQYF; CDR3 DNA: TGTGCCAGCAGTTACCCGGACAGGGAGCAGTACTTC
V gene: TRBV2; J gene: TRBJ1-3; clone size: .; D gene: .; CDR3 protein: CASSYLTQSSGNTIYF; CDR3 DNA: TGTGCCAGCAGTTACTTGACCCAGAGCTCTGGAAACACCATATATTTT
V gene: TRBV27; J gene: TRBJ1-1; clone size: .; D gene: .; CDR3 protein: CASRLPGVTEAFF; CDR3 DNA: TGTGCCAGCAGATTACCAGGGGTGACTGAAGCTTTCTTT
V gene: TRBV6-1; J gene: TRBJ1-1; clone size: .; D gene: .; CDR3 protein: CASRRRPTEAFF; CDR3 DNA: TGTGCCAGCAGAAGGAGGCCCACTGAAGCTTTCTTT
V gene: TRBV30; J gene: TRBJ1-5; clone size: .; D gene: .; CDR3 protein: CAWSAWGNQPQHF; CDR3 DNA: TGTGCCTGGAGTGCGTGGGGCAATCAGCCCCAGCATTTT
V gene: TRBV5-6; J gene: TRBJ1-2; clone size: many; D gene: TRBD1; CDR3 protein: CASSLWDRAASGYTF; CDR3 DNA: TGTGCCAGCAGCTTGTGGGACAGGGCAGCTAGTGGCTACACCTTC
V gene: TRBV7-8; J gene: TRBJ2-7; clone size: .; D gene: TRBD1; CDR3 protein: CASSFRGTGGSYEQYF; CDR3 DNA: TGTGCCAGCAGCTTCCGCGGGACAGGGGGATCCTACGAGCAGTACTTC
V gene: TRBV10-3; J gene: TRBJ2-2; clone size: .; D gene: TRBD1; CDR3 protein: CATSEGTGDSGELFF; CDR3 DNA: TGTGCCACCAGTGAGGGGACAGGGGATTCCGGGGAGCTGTTTTTT
V gene: TRBV11-1; J gene: TRBJ2-1; clone size: .; D gene: TRBD2; CDR3 protein: CASSYPGGSIGNEQFF; CDR3 DNA: TGTGCCAGCAGCTACCCCGGCGGGAGCATTGGGAATGAGCAGTTCTTC
V gene: TRBV7-9; J gene: TRBJ2-7; clone size: .; D gene: TRBD2; CDR3 protein: CASSKGLAGVGSPYERYF; CDR3 DNA: TGTGCCAGTAGTAAGGGACTAGCGGGAGTAGGTAGTCCCTACGAGCGGTACTTC
V gene: TRBV7-2; J gene: TRBJ2-7; clone size: few; D gene: TRBD2; CDR3 protein: CASSSGLAGGLSYEQYF; CDR3 DNA: TGTGCCAGCAGCTCGGGACTAGCGGGAGGACTCTCCTACGAGCAGTACTTC
V gene: TRBV13; J gene: TRBJ2-1; clone size: .; D gene: .; CDR3 protein: CASSPGRYNEQFF; CDR3 DNA: TGTGCCAGCAGCCCCGGGCGATACAATGAGCAGTTCTTC
V gene: TRBV12-3/TRBV12-4; J gene: TRBJ2-7; clone size: many; D gene: TRBD1; CDR3 protein: CASRPGQGSYEQYF; CDR3 DNA: TGTGCCAGCAGACCCGGACAGGGTTCCTACGAGCAGTACTTC
V gene: TRBV7-2; J gene: TRBJ1-2; clone size: once; D gene: .; CDR3 protein: CASGPPWGDYGYTF; CDR3 DNA: TGTGCCAGCGGACCGCCTTGGGGGGACTATGGCTACACCTTC
V gene: TRBV19; J gene: TRBJ2-1; clone size: .; D gene: .; CDR3 protein: CASSLGARVEQFF; CDR3 DNA: TGTGCCAGCAGCTTGGGGGCTCGCGTCGAGCAGTTCTTC